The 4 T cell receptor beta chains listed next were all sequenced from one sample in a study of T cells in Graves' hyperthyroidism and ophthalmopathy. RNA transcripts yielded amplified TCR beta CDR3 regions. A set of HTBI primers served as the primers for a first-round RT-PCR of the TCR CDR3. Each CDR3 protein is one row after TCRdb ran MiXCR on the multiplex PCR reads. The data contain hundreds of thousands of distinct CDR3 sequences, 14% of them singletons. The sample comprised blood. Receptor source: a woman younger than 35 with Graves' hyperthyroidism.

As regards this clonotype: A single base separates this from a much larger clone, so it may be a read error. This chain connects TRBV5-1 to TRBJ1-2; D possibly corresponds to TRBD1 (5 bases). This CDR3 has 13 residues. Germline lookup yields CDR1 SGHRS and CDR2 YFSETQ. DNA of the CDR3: TGCGCCAGCGCCAAACAGGTTTCGAGTGGCTACATCTTC. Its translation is CASAKQVSSGYIF.

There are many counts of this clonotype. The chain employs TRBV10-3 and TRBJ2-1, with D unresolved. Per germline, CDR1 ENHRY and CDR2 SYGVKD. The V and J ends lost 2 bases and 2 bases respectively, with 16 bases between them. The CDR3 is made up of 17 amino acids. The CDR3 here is CAISETYPGPPYNEQFF. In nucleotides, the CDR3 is TGTGCCATCAGTGAGACATACCCGGGTCCCCCCTACAATGAGCAGTTCTTC.

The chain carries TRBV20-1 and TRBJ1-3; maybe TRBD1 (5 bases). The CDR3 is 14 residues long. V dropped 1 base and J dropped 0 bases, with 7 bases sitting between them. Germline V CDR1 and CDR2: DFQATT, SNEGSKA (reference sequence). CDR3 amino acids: CSARGTNSGNTIYF. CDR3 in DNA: TGCAGTGCTAGAGGGACAAACTCTGGAAACACCATATATTTT.

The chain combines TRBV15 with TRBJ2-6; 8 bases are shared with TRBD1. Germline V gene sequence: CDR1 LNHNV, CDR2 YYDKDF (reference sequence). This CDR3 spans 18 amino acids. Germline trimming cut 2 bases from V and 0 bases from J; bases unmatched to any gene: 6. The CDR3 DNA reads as TGTGCCACCAGCAGATCCGGGACAGGTTTCTCTGGGGCCAACGTCCTGACTTTC. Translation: CATSRSGTGFSGANVLTF.